The next 23 T cell receptor beta chains were all read from a single sample in a study of Ad26.COV2.S vaccination and SARS-CoV-2 variants. Clones were sequenced by immunoSEQ multiplex PCR, and TCRdb holds only the in-frame ones, with some missing. This table holds roughly 700,000 clones, roughly 90% found once. Treatment noted: about 20 received Ad26.COV2.S at low or high dose, single or two shots; 5 received placebo; per-sample allocation not given. Specimen acquisition occurred on day 63 following the initial vaccine or placebo injection. Sample: peripheral blood, taken in a trial of Ad26.COV2.S vaccine versus placebo. Source of these receptors: a person between 18 and 65 years old who received the Ad26.COV2.S COVID-19 vaccine or a placebo.

The gene calls are TRBV6-2 or TRBV6-3 and TRBJ2-2; D call uncertain. The CDR3 length is 14 residues. V lost 2 bases and J 1 base, leaving 5 bases between the germline ends. Germline V gene sequence: CDR1 MNHEY, CDR2 SVGEGT. In nucleotides, the CDR3 is TGTGCCAGCAGTTACCGGCAGAACACCGGGGAGCTGTTTTTT. Amino acids: CASSYRQNTGELFF.

The V call is TRBV30, the J call TRBJ2-5; unclear D gene. The CDR3 is 13 amino acids. The V gene's germline CDR1 is GTSNPN and CDR2 SVGIG (reference sequence). V was pared by 4 bases and J by 2 bases, with 11 bases between. CDR3 in amino acids: CAWNGHRQETQYF. CDR3 in DNA: TGTGCCTGGAACGGGCACAGACAAGAGACCCAGTACTTC.

V gene TRBV7-2 combines with J gene TRBJ2-4; 9 bases are a match to TRBD1. The V segment lost 5 bases and the J segment 3 bases; nucleotides outside the gene matches: 2. This CDR3 contains 14 residues. CDR1 and CDR2 from the germline V gene are SGHTA and FQGNSA. In DNA form, the CDR3 reads TGTGCCAGCAGCCCGGACAGGGGCAAAAACATTCAGTACTTC. Translating it yields CASSPDRGKNIQYF.

The rearrangement links TRBV6-2 or TRBV6-3 to TRBJ2-3, with D perhaps being TRBD1 or TRBD2 (5 bases each). V was clipped by 2 bases and J by 6 bases, with 15 bases between them. CDR1 and CDR2 (germline): MNHEY, SVGEGT. This CDR3 region has 15 residues. Here the CDR3 DNA reads TGTGCCAGCAGTTACGGGGACGGGAAATGGGATACGCAGTATTTT. Its protein is CASSYGDGKWDTQYF.

The chain links TRBV12-5 to TRBJ2-2; 9 bases match TRBD1. After removal of 1 base from V and 7 bases from J, the junction contained 7 bases not matched to a gene. The CDR3 consists of 16 residues. Germline V gene sequence: CDR1 LGHNT, CDR2 FRNRAP. The DNA for the CDR3 is TGTGCTAGTGGTTTGGCCACAGGGGGCTGGAGCGGGGAGCTGTTTTTT. Protein sequence: CASGLATGGWSGELFF.

As to this clone: This sample includes further DNA sequences coding for the same CDR3. The chain carries TRBV11-2 and TRBJ2-3, with no clear D. The germline V gene has CDR1 SGHAT and CDR2 FQNNGV. The CDR3 is 14 amino acids. Trimming took 1 base from V and 6 from J, leaving 11 bases between them. CDR3 coding DNA: TGTGCCAGCAGCTTAGCGCTAACAACCGATACGCAGTATTTT. This gives the protein CASSLALTTDTQYF.

This clone occurred a few times. This chain joins TRBV10-3 and TRBJ1-1, with TRBD1 identical over 9 bases. CDR3 length: 12 amino acids. CDR1 is ENHRY and CDR2 is SYGVKD in the germline V gene. Unmatched junction bases numbered 4, after V lost 4 bases and J lost 10 bases. CDR3 region: CAISGGQGIAFF. In DNA, the CDR3 is TGTGCCATCAGTGGGGGACAGGGAATAGCTTTCTTT.

This chain uses TRBV7-9 with TRBJ2-3; 11 bases match TRBD1. The germline V gene has CDR1 SEHNR and CDR2 FQNEAQ (reference sequence). The CDR3 spans 16 residues. V trimming: 5 bases; J trimming: 2 bases; junction bases outside the gene matches: 6. CDR3 residues: CASSHRDRGDTDTQYF. Written as DNA, the CDR3 is TGTGCCAGCAGCCACCGGGACAGGGGGGACACAGATACGCAGTATTTT.

This clone has a single count. The chain couples TRBV29-1 to TRBJ1-4; 10 nucleotides match TRBD1. With 6 bases clipped from V and 8 bases from J, the junction kept 9 bases outside the gene matches. Germline assignment: CDR1 SQVTM and CDR2 ANQGSEA. CDR3 length equals 14 residues. The DNA for the CDR3 is TGCAGCGTCTTGAGGGGGACAGGGGCAGAAAAACTGTTTTTT. This gives the protein CSVLRGTGAEKLFF.

The chain recombines TRBV5-1 with TRBJ2-2; D unclear. The V gene lost 4 bases and the J gene lost 0 bases, with 10 bases spanning the gap. Germline V gene lookup returns CDR1 SGHRS and CDR2 YFSETQ. The CDR3 covers 15 residues. DNA of the CDR3: TGCGCCAGCAGCATTGGATCCGCGAACACCGGGGAGCTGTTTTTT. As protein: CASSIGSANTGELFF.

The sample holds one count of this clone. This chain connects TRBV6-6 to TRBJ2-5; 9 bases match TRBD2. The CDR3 is made up of 14 amino acids. The germline V gene has CDR1 MNHNY and CDR2 SVGAGI (reference sequence). The ends lost 0 bases at V and 4 bases at J; junction bases unmatched: 0. As DNA, the CDR3 is TGTGCCAGCAGTTACTCTAGCGGGGGAGAGACCCAGTACTTC. This encodes CASSYSSGGETQYF.

The V and J genes are TRBV30 and TRBJ1-1; unclear D gene. Germline CDR1 reads GTSNPN; CDR2 reads SVGIG (reference sequence). V lost 2 bases to trimming and J lost 1 base, with 5 bases between them. The length of the CDR3 is 12 residues. CDR3 sequence: CAWSHRNTEAFF. For the CDR3, the DNA is TGTGCCTGGAGTCACAGGAACACTGAAGCTTTCTTT. Filled out from reference TRBV30 and TRBJ1-1, the complete variable domain reads SQTIHQWPATLVQPVGSPLSLECTVEGTSNPNLYWYRQAAGRGLQLLFYSVGIGQISSEVPQNLSASRPQDRQFILSSKKLLLSDSGFYLCAWSHRNTEAFFGQGTRLTVV.

The V call is TRBV10-1, the J call TRBJ2-2; D may correspond to TRBD1 or TRBD2 (5 bases each). The CDR3 covers 16 residues. The V end was cut by 7 bases, the J end by 3 bases, with 18 bases between. CDR1 WNHNN and CDR2 SYGVQD come from the germline V gene (reference sequence). The CDR3 loop is CASTEGRGRDTGELFF. The DNA of the CDR3 is TGCGCCAGCACCGAGGGTAGGGGAAGGGACACCGGGGAGCTGTTTTTT.

J is TRBJ1-5 and V is TRBV19; 10 bases match TRBD1. This CDR3 is built from 15 residues. CDR1 and CDR2 (germline): LNHDA, SQIVND (reference sequence). The trim removed 3 bases at V and 7 bases at J, leaving 6 bases unmatched. The CDR3 DNA reads TGTGCCAGTAGTATGGAGGACAGGGGGTTGCAGCCCCAGCATTTT. Protein: CASSMEDRGLQPQHF.

The V and J genes are TRBV13 and TRBJ2-3, with 8 bases matching TRBD2. CDR3 length equals 15 residues. The junction had 6 bases not matched to a gene; V was cut back by 5 bases and J by 2 bases. CDR1 is PRHDT, CDR2 FYEKMQ, per germline (reference sequence). CDR3 sequence (DNA): TGTGCCAGCAGCCCGGGGGGGACGTTCACAGATACGCAGTATTTT. It specifies CASSPGGTFTDTQYF.

This chain connects TRBV5-4 to TRBJ2-5; 12 positions match TRBD2. The CDR3 extends over 18 amino acids. Losses at the gene ends were 4 bases for V and 2 bases for J; bases not matched to a gene: 12. Germline CDR1 SGHNT, CDR2 YYREEE (reference sequence). The CDR3 sequence: CASSREGLAGGRQETQYF. DNA of the CDR3: TGTGCCAGCAGCCGCGAGGGCCTAGCGGGGGGGCGGCAAGAGACCCAGTACTTC.

V usage is TRBV16 and J usage is TRBJ2-7, with unresolved D. Germline V gene lookup returns CDR1 KGHSY and CDR2 FQNENV. The ends were cut back, 0 bases at V and 7 bases at J, with 7 bases in the middle. The CDR3 is 12 residues long. As DNA, the CDR3 is TGTGCCAGCAGCCAATCGACCGGAGAGCAGTACTTC. Residues: CASSQSTGEQYF.

The rearrangement links TRBV30 to TRBJ1-5; D uncertain. V was trimmed by 0 bases and J by 4 bases, leaving 7 bases between them. The CDR3 runs 13 residues. The germline V gene encodes CDR1 GTSNPN and CDR2 SVGIG (reference sequence). The CDR3 region is CAWSVSVNQPQHF. The CDR3 coding sequence is TGTGCCTGGAGTGTAAGTGTGAATCAGCCCCAGCATTTT.

The chain has TRBV9 and TRBJ1-5; the match to TRBD1 covers 7 bases. V gave up 3 bases and J gave up 2 bases; unmatched junction bases: 2. This CDR3 is 14 amino acids long. Germline CDR1 and CDR2: SGDLS and YYNGEE. This CDR3 is CASSGGTGNQPQHF. The CDR3 bases are TGTGCCAGCAGCGGCGGGACAGGCAATCAGCCCCAGCATTTT.

The chain has TRBV30 and TRBJ1-5; no clear D gene. Germline V gene data show CDR1 as GTSNPN and CDR2 as SVGIG (reference sequence). This CDR3 has 13 amino acids. V was pared by 2 bases and J by 0 bases, with 5 bases between. CDR3 in amino acids: CAWSKDSNQPQHF. Here the CDR3 DNA reads TGTGCCTGGAGTAAGGATAGCAATCAGCCCCAGCATTTT.

The V call is TRBV18, the J call TRBJ1-5; D unclear. Trimming removed 3 bases from V and 2 bases from J, with 11 bases in between. The CDR3 is 15 residues long. Germline loops: CDR1 KGHSH, CDR2 LQKENI. The CDR3 DNA reads TGTGCCAGCTCACCGGTGGAATCGGGCAATCAGCCCCAGCATTTT. Encoded protein: CASSPVESGNQPQHF.

This clone occurred a few times. Distinct nucleotide sequences in the sample also encode this CDR3. V gene TRBV9 combines with J gene TRBJ1-5, with D unclear. Per the germline V gene, CDR1 is SGDLS and CDR2 is YYNGEE. This CDR3 has 14 amino acids. Trimming shortened V by 0 bases and J by 4 bases, and 8 bases separated the two germline ends. CDR3 sequence: CASSVDGGNQPQHF. DNA for the CDR3: TGTGCCAGCAGCGTAGACGGCGGAAATCAGCCCCAGCATTTT.

Regarding this clone: This same CDR3 is encoded by further DNA sequences in the sample. The chain combines TRBV5-4 with TRBJ2-5, with D possibly matching TRBD2 (6 bases). Germline assignment: CDR1 SGHNT and CDR2 YYREEE (reference sequence). Trimming pared 2 bases from V and 5 bases from J, leaving 10 bases between. CDR3 length: 13 amino acids. The CDR3: CASSFTGGETQYF. The CDR3 region has the DNA TGTGCCAGCAGCTTCACTGGGGGGGAGACCCAGTACTTC.